The clone carrying this TCR beta chain appeared many times. Semi-nested PCR with Nested Universal Primer A followed constant-region reverse priming of full-length variable regions. TCRdb passed the 5' RACE reads through MiXCR, listing each CDR3 protein once. Of some 32,000 distinct CDR3 sequences listed, around a quarter are singletons. The CDR3 consists of 12 residues. Between the trimmed V and J ends, which lost 0 bases and 3 bases, there was a span of 0 bases. The germline V gene encodes CDR1 SGDLS and CDR2 YYNGEE. The chain links TRBV9 to TRBJ2-2; no clear D gene. The specimen sequenced was memory CD4+ T cells sorted from blood. Subset denoted: memory CD4+ T cells, CD4+CD45RO+CD25-. The sequence came from a female donor with breast cancer. Written as DNA, the CDR3 is TGTGCCAGCAGCGTAGACACCGGGGAGCTGTTTTTT. Translating it yields CASSVDTGELFF.